The 21 T cell receptor beta chains below all came from one sample that was sequenced in a study of a mutant IDH1 vaccine in newly diagnosed glioma. Time point indicated: baseline, week 1 (first vaccination visit). Treatment: pre-vaccination baseline after standard-of-care therapy. Sequencing was performed with immunoSEQ multiplex PCR; in TCRdb, only in-frame clones are kept and a portion is missing. The repertoire holds around 59,000 clones, with approximately 91% as singletons. The starting material was PBMCs, obtained from a glioma patient treated with radiotherapy, temozolomide or both. These TCRs come from a man in his fifties or sixties with glioma.

The J gene is TRBJ1-1, the V gene TRBV6-5; 7 positions agree with TRBD1. Germline lookup yields CDR1 MNHEY and CDR2 SVGAGI. Trimming took 6 bases from V and 7 from J; bases not matched to a gene: 5. The CDR3 contains 12 residues. CDR3 protein: CASRTQGSEAFF. Here the CDR3 DNA reads TGTGCCAGCAGAACACAGGGGAGTGAAGCTTTCTTT.

This clone came up once. The V gene is TRBV4-1, the J gene TRBJ2-7, with D perhaps matching TRBD1 (5 bases). The V end was cut by 3 bases, the J end by 0 bases, with 12 bases between. Per germline, CDR1 MGHRA and CDR2 YSYEKL. The CDR3 spans 15 residues. CDR3 region: CASSQARQSSYEQYF. CDR3 coding DNA: TGCGCCAGCAGCCAGGCTAGACAGAGCTCCTACGAGCAGTACTTC.

The J gene is TRBJ2-6, the V gene TRBV15, with a tentative D call TRBD2 (7 bases). Trimming stripped 0 bases from V and 2 bases from J, with 20 bases between. Germline V lookup: CDR1 LNHNV, CDR2 YYDKDF (reference sequence). There are 20 residues in the CDR3. This chain's CDR3 is CATSRDLPVNGGPGANVLTF. The CDR3 region has the DNA TGTGCCACCAGCAGAGATTTACCGGTTAACGGGGGGCCTGGGGCCAACGTCCTGACTTTC.

The chain joins TRBV5-1 to TRBJ1-1; D is unclear. V dropped 4 bases and J dropped 1 base, with 11 bases sitting between them. Germline V CDR1 and CDR2: SGHRS, YFSETQ. The CDR3 covers 14 residues. This CDR3 reads CASSLLERNTEAFF. CDR3 coding DNA: TGCGCCAGCAGCCTCCTGGAACGGAACACTGAAGCTTTCTTT.

This clone counts as medium-sized. The V call is TRBV5-5, the J call TRBJ1-2, with unresolved D. The CDR3 extends over 11 amino acids. V was shortened by 2 bases and J by 7 bases, with 6 bases between the two germline ends. Germline V CDR1 and CDR2: SGHKS, YYEKEE (reference sequence). For the CDR3, the DNA is TGTGCCAGCAGCTTAGGGCTTGGCTACACCTTC. It yields the protein CASSLGLGYTF.

The V gene is TRBV19, the J gene TRBJ2-3; 12 nucleotides line up with TRBD2. Germline assignment: CDR1 LNHDA and CDR2 SQIVND (reference sequence). This CDR3 is 16 amino acids long. V lost 5 bases, J lost 3 bases, and 6 bases stayed unmatched. The CDR3 sequence: CASSDLAGGRTDTQYF. The CDR3 DNA is TGTGCCAGTAGTGACCTAGCGGGGGGGCGTACAGATACGCAGTATTTT. Full variable domain (outside the CDR3, taken from reference TRBV19 and TRBJ2-3): DGGITQSPKYLFRKEGQNVTLSCEQNLNHDAMYWYRQDPGQGLRLIYYSQIVNDFQKGDIAEGYSVSREKKESFPLTVTSAQKNPTAFYLCASSDLAGGRTDTQYFGPGTRLTVL.

J is TRBJ2-3 and V is TRBV19, with 11 bases aligning to TRBD2. Trimming at V came to 4 bases and at J to 1 base, leaving 10 bases not matched to a gene. Germline lookup yields CDR1 LNHDA and CDR2 SQIVND (reference sequence). The CDR3 consists of 18 residues. The DNA for the CDR3 is TGTGCCAGTAGTAATCAGTTAGCGGGAGGGCCTGGCACAGATACGCAGTATTTT. Its protein product is CASSNQLAGGPGTDTQYF.

The chain has TRBV7-9 and TRBJ2-5, with D possibly TRBD1 on 6 matching bases. The V gene's germline CDR1 is SEHNR and CDR2 FQNEAQ (reference sequence). V lost 1 base, J lost 2 bases, and 11 bases lay in between. The CDR3 is 15 amino acids. The CDR3 coding sequence is TGTGCCAGCAGCTTAGGAGGACAGAGACAAGAGACCCAGTACTTC. Translating gives CASSLGGQRQETQYF.

The gene calls are TRBV5-1 and TRBJ1-4; possible D gene TRBD1, 5 bases. This CDR3 is built from 14 residues. Trimming cost V 3 bases and J 4 bases, with 10 bases left between them. Germline CDR1 and CDR2: SGHRS and YFSETQ. CDR3 bases: TGCGCCAGCAGCTCCGGGACCTATAATGAAAAACTGTTTTTT. This gives the protein CASSSGTYNEKLFF.

The chain links TRBV2 to TRBJ2-5; D may be TRBD1 (5 bases). The CDR3 totals 14 residues. The ends were cut back, 4 bases at V and 2 bases at J, with 11 bases in the middle. CDR1 is SNHLY and CDR2 is FYNNEI in the germline V gene. The CDR3 DNA reads as TGTGCCAGCAGTGGGCATAGGACACAAGAGACCCAGTACTTC. It encodes CASSGHRTQETQYF.

This chain connects TRBV28 to TRBJ2-4; either TRBD1 or TRBD2 may supply D (5 bases each). Germline CDR1 reads MDHEN; CDR2 reads SYDVKM. The CDR3 consists of 15 residues. The ends were cut back, 5 bases at V and 1 base at J, with 12 bases in the middle. The DNA for the CDR3 is TGTGCCAGCAGTAACCAGGGAGCGGCCAAAAACATTCAGTACTTC. Translating it yields CASSNQGAAKNIQYF.

The chain joins TRBV5-8 to TRBJ1-4, with TRBD1 matching over 10 bases. This CDR3 is built from 14 residues. Per germline, CDR1 SGHTS and CDR2 YDEGEE. V lost 4 bases, J lost 6 bases, and 3 bases stayed unmatched. The CDR3 DNA reads as TGTGCCAGCAGCCGGGACAGGGGTGATGAAAAACTGTTTTTT. Translated, it gives CASSRDRGDEKLFF. Full variable domain (missing parts from reference TRBV5-8 and TRBJ1-4): EAGVTQSPTHLIKTRGQQATLRCSPISGHTSVYWYQQALGLGLQFLLWYDEGEERNRGNFPPRFSGRQFPNYSSELNVNALELEDSALYLCASSRDRGDEKLFFGSGTQLSVL.

This clone occurred once. V is TRBV7-9 and J is TRBJ2-1, with D possibly matching TRBD1 (6 bases). V was clipped by 2 bases and J by 0 bases, with 17 bases between them. Germline V gene lookup returns CDR1 SEHNR and CDR2 FQNEAQ (reference sequence). This CDR3 has 18 residues. DNA for the CDR3: TGTGCCAGCAGCTTAAACTTACTCCGGGACACCTCCTACAATGAGCAGTTCTTC. It codes for CASSLNLLRDTSYNEQFF.

This sequence joins TRBV27 and TRBJ1-1; unclear D gene. Trimming took 2 bases from V and 3 from J, leaving 10 bases between them. The CDR3 length is 14 residues. Germline CDR1 is MNHEY and CDR2 is SMNVEV (reference sequence). CDR3 region: CASSLSFGDTEAFF. Here the CDR3 DNA reads TGTGCCAGCAGTTTAAGTTTCGGAGACACTGAAGCTTTCTTT.

The gene calls are TRBV7-2 and TRBJ2-1; 10 nucleotides agree with TRBD2. The V gene's germline CDR1 is SGHTA and CDR2 FQGNSA. This CDR3 is built from 16 residues. Trimming took 4 bases from V and 9 from J; bases not matched to a gene: 12. The CDR3 spells CASSSPTAASGGEQFF. CDR3 DNA: TGTGCCAGCAGCTCCCCCACGGCGGCTAGCGGGGGTGAGCAGTTCTTC.

This clone was detected once. The CDR3 loop reads CASKGSKNIQYF. The DNA of the CDR3 is TGCGCCAGCAAAGGAAGCAAAAACATTCAGTACTTC. This chain uses TRBV5-1 with TRBJ2-4; D is uncertain. Looked up from germline, CDR1 is SGHRS and CDR2 is YFSETQ. Trimming took 6 bases from V and 3 from J, leaving 7 bases between them. The CDR3 extends over 12 amino acids.

This chain uses TRBV27 with TRBJ2-2, with a weak D call TRBD1 (6 bases). V dropped 0 bases and J dropped 0 bases, with 14 bases sitting between them. This CDR3 region has 18 residues. Germline CDR1 is MNHEY and CDR2 is SMNVEV (reference sequence). In DNA form, the CDR3 reads TGTGCCAGCAGTTTATCCCCCCCGGGACATACGAACACCGGGGAGCTGTTTTTT. This codes for CASSLSPPGHTNTGELFF.

The rearrangement links TRBV4-2 to TRBJ1-3; no reliable D call. The CDR3 has 19 residues. Per germline, CDR1 LGHNA and CDR2 YNFKEQ. Trimming shortened V by 0 bases and J by 1 base, and 19 bases separated the two germline ends. CDR3 protein: CASSQESGLVRFSGNTIYF. The CDR3 bases are TGTGCCAGCAGCCAAGAAAGCGGGCTTGTTAGGTTTTCTGGAAACACCATATATTTT.

The chain links TRBV5-1 to TRBJ1-6, with 7 bases identical to TRBD1. Per the germline V gene, CDR1 is SGHRS and CDR2 is YFSETQ. The CDR3 runs to 15 residues. V dropped 0 bases and J dropped 8; count of bases not matched to a gene: 5. In DNA form, the CDR3 reads TGCGCCAGCAGCTTGGCACAGGGGCGGGATTCACCCCTCCACTTT. Translation gives CASSLAQGRDSPLHF.

This clone is a singleton in its sample. This rearrangement joins TRBV6-1 to TRBJ2-7; 7 bases align to TRBD1. The J segment lost 7 bases and the V segment lost 3 bases, leaving 12 bases of the junction unmatched. This CDR3 region has 15 residues. Germline V CDR1 and CDR2: MNHNS, SASEGT. CDR3 DNA sequence: TGTGCCAGCAGTGATTCTGGTAGGGGGCATCAGGAGCAGTACTTC. Translating gives CASSDSGRGHQEQYF.

This sequence joins TRBV2 and TRBJ2-7, with TRBD2 as a possible D gene (5 bases). The V and J ends lost 6 bases and 11 bases respectively, with 17 bases between them. CDR1 is SNHLY and CDR2 is FYNNEI in the germline V gene. The length of the CDR3 is 12 residues. The CDR3 DNA is TGTGCCAGCAGCGACTACAGCGAGAAGGAGTACTTC. Protein sequence: CASSDYSEKEYF.